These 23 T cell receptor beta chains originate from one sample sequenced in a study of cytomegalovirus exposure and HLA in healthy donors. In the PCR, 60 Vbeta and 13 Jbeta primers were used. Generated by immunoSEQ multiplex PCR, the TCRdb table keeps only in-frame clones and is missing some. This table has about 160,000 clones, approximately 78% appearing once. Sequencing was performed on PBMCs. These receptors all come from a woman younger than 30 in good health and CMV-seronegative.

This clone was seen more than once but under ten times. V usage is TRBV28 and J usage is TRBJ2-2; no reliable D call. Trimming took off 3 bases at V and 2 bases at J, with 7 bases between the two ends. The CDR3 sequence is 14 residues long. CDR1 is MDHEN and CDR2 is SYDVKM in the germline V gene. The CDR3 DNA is TGTGCCAGCAGTTTCCTCGTCAACACCGGGGAGCTGTTTTTT. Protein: CASSFLVNTGELFF.

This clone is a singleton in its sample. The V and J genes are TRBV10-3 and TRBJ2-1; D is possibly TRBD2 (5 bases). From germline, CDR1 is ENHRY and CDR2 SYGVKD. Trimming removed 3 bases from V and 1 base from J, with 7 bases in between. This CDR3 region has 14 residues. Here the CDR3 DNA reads TGTGCCATCAGTGACTTAGCGTCCTACAATGAGCAGTTCTTC. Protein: CAISDLASYNEQFF.

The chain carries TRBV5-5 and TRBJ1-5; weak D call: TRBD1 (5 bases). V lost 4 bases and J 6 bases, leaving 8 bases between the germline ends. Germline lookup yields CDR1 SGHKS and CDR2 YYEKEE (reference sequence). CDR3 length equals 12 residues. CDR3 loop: CASSTQGQPQHF. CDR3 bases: TGTGCCAGCAGCACCCAGGGTCAGCCCCAGCATTTT.

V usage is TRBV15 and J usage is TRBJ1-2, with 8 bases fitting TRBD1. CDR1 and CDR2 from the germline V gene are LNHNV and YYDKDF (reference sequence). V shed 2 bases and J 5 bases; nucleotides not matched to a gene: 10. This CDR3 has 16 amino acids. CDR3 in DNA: TGTGCCACCAGCAGACAGCCGGGACAGGAGATTTATGGCTACACCTTC. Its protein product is CATSRQPGQEIYGYTF.

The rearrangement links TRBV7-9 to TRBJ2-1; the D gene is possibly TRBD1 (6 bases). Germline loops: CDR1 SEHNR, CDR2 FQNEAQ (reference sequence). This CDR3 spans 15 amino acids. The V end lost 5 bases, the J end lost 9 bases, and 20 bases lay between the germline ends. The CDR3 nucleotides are TGTGCCAGCAGCCCAGGGGAGTGGGGGAATAGTGAGCAGTTCTTC. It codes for CASSPGEWGNSEQFF. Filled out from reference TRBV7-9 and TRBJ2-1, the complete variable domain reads DTGVSQNPRHKITKRGQNVTFRCDPISEHNRLYWYRQTLGQGPEFLTYFQNEAQLEKSRLLSDRFSAERPKGSFSTLEIQRTEQGDSAMYLCASSPGEWGNSEQFFGPGTRLTVL.

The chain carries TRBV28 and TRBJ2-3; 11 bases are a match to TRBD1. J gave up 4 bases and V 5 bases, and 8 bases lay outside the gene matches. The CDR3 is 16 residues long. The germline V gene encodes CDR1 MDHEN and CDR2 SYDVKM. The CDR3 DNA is TGTGCCAGCAGTGCCTTGGGACAGGGGGGGGCAGATACGCAGTATTTT. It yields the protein CASSALGQGGADTQYF.

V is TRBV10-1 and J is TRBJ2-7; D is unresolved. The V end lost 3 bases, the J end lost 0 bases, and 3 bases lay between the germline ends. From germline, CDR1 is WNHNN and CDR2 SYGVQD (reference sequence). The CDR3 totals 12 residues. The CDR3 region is CASSDSSYEQYF. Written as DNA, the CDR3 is TGCGCCAGCAGTGACAGCTCCTACGAGCAGTACTTC.

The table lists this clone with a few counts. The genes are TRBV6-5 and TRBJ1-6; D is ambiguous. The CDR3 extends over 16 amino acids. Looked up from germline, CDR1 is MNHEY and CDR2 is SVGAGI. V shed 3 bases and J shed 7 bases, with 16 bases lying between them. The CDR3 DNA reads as TGTGCCAGCAGTTATGGATGGAGTGTGCGAAATTCACCCCTCCACTTT. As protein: CASSYGWSVRNSPLHF.

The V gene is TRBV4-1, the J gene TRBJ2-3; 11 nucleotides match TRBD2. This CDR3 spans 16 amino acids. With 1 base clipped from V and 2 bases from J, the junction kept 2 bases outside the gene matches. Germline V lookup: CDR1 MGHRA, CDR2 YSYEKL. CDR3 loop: CASSQVLAGDTDTQYF. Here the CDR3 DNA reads TGCGCCAGCAGCCAAGTACTAGCGGGGGACACAGATACGCAGTATTTT.

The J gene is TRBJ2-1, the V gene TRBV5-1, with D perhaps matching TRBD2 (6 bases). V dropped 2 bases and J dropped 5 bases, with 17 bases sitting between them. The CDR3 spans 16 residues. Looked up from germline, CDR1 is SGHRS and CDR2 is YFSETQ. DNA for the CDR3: TGCGCCAGCAGCTTTATGTCGGGAGAGTTTAACAATGAGCAGTTCTTC. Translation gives CASSFMSGEFNNEQFF.

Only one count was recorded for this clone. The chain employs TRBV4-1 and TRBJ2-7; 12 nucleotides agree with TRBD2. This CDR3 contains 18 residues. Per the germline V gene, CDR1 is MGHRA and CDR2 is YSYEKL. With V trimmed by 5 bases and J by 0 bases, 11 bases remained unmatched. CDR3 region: CASSKGASGRALSYEQYF. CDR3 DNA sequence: TGCGCCAGCAGCAAAGGGGCTAGCGGGAGGGCCCTCTCCTACGAGCAGTACTTC.

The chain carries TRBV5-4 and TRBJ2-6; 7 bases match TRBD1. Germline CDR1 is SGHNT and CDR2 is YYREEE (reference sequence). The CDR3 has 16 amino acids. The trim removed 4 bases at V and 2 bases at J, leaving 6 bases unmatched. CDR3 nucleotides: TGTGCCAGCAGCGTTACAGGGGTCCCTGGGGCCAACGTCCTGACTTTC. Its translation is CASSVTGVPGANVLTF.

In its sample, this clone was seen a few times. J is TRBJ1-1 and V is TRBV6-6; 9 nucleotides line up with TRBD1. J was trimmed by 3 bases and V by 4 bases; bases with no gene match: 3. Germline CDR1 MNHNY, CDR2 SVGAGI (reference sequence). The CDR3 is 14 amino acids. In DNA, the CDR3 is TGTGCCAGCAGTTGGACAGGGGATTACACTGAAGCTTTCTTT. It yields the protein CASSWTGDYTEAFF.

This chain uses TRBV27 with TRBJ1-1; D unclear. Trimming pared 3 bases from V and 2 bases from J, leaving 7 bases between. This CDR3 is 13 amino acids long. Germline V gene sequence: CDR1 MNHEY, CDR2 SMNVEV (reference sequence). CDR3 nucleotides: TGTGCCAGCAGTTTTATCCCCAACACTGAAGCTTTCTTT. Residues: CASSFIPNTEAFF.

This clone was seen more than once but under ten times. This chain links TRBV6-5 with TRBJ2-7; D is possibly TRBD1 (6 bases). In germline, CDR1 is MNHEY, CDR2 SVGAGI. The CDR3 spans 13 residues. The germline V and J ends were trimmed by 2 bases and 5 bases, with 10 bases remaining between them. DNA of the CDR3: TGTGCCAGCAGTTACAGGGGACACCACGAGCAGTACTTC. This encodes CASSYRGHHEQYF.

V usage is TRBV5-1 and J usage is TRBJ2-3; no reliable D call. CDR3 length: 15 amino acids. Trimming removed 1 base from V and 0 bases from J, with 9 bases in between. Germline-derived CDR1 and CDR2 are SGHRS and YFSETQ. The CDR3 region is CASSLWAPSTDTQYF. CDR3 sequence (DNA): TGCGCCAGCAGCTTGTGGGCACCCAGCACAGATACGCAGTATTTT.

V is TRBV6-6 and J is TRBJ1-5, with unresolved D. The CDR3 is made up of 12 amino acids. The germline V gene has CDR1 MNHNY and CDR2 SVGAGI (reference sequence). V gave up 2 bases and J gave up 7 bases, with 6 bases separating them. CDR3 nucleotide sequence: TGTGCCAGCAGTTACGCCAGGCAGCCCCAGCATTTT. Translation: CASSYARQPQHF.

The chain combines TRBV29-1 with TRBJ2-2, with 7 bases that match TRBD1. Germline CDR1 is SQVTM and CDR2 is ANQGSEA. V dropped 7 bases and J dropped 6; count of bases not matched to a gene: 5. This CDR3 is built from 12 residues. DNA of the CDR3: TGCAGCGGCATACAGGGGTCCGGGGAGCTGTTTTTT. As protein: CSGIQGSGELFF.

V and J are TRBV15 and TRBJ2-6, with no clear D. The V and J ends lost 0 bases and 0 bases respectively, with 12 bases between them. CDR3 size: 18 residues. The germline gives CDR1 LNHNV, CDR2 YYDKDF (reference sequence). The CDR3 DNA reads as TGTGCCACCAGCAGAGACCCAGGCAGCCGCTCTGGGGCCAACGTCCTGACTTTC. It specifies CATSRDPGSRSGANVLTF.

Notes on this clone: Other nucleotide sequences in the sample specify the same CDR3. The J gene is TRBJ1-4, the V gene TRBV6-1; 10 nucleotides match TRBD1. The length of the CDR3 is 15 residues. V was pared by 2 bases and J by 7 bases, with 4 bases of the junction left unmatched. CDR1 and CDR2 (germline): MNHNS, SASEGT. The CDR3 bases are TGTGCCAGCAGTGAACGACAGGGGGCCTCTGAAAAACTGTTTTTT. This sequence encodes CASSERQGASEKLFF.

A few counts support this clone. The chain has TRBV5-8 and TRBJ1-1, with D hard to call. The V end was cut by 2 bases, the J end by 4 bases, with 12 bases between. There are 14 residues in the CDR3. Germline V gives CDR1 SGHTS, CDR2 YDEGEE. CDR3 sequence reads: CASSFSLEGTEAFF. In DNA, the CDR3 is TGTGCCAGCAGCTTCTCTTTGGAGGGCACTGAAGCTTTCTTT.

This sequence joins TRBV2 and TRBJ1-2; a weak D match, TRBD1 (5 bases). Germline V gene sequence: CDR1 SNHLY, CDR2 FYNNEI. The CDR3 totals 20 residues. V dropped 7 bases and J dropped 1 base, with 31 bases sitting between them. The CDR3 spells CASMGWAGTRKGRLNYGYTF. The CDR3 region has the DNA TGTGCCAGCATGGGTTGGGCGGGGACCCGGAAAGGGAGGCTTAACTATGGCTACACCTTC.

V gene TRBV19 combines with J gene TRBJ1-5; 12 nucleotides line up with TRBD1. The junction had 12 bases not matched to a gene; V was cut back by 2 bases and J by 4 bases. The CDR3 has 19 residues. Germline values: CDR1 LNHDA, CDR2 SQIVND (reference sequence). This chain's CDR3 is CASSIRLGTGGALNQPQHF. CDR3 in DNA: TGTGCCAGTAGTATACGGCTGGGGACAGGGGGCGCCTTAAATCAGCCCCAGCATTTT.